What follows are 14 T cell receptor beta chains derived from one specimen sequenced in a study of beta chain features in type 1 diabetes. The whole isolated RNA underwent reverse transcription, so sequencing captured expressed TCRB transcripts. Profiling relied on immunoSEQ multiplex PCR, and the TCRdb table lists in-frame clones only, not all of them. The sample includes 200,000 to 250,000 clones, 25% to 30% of them seen just once. The specimen was central memory CD4+ T cells from blood. The receptors here all came from a man younger than 45 in good health.

The rearrangement links TRBV6-6 to TRBJ1-4, with unresolved D. Germline CDR1 and CDR2: MNHNY and SVGAGI (reference sequence). V lost 4 bases and J 5 bases, leaving 8 bases between the germline ends. This CDR3 contains 13 residues. The chain's CDR3 is CASSFPLNEKLFF. CDR3 nucleotides: TGTGCCAGCAGTTTCCCCCTCAATGAAAAACTGTTTTTT.

The CDR3 sequence: CASSWTGTREETQYF. For the CDR3, the DNA is TGTGCCAGCAGCTGGACCGGGACTAGAGAAGAGACCCAGTACTTC. The chain carries TRBV5-4 and TRBJ2-5; 8 bases fit TRBD2. Trimming cost V 3 bases and J 3 bases; bases outside gene matches: 7. CDR1 is SGHNT and CDR2 is YYREEE in the germline V gene (reference sequence). The CDR3 runs 15 residues.

The chain uses TRBV29-1 and TRBJ2-3; D may be TRBD2 (6 bases). Germline CDR1 is SQVTM and CDR2 is ANQGSEA. The CDR3 has 14 amino acids. V shed 2 bases and J shed 4 bases, with 13 bases lying between them. The CDR3 nucleotides read TGCAGCGTTGAAAACAGGCGGGATGCAGATACGCAGTATTTT. Amino acid sequence: CSVENRRDADTQYF.

This clone was detected a few times. A much larger clone is a single base away; this may be a read error. The chain combines TRBV4-3 with TRBJ2-1, with D unclear. The germline V and J ends were trimmed by 4 bases and 5 bases, with 15 bases remaining between them. The CDR3 runs to 15 residues. Germline loops: CDR1 LGHNA, CDR2 YSLEER. CDR3 sequence reads: CASSRRAAPDNEQFF. The CDR3 region has the DNA TGCGCCAGCAGCCGACGAGCTGCCCCAGACAATGAGCAGTTCTTC.

This clone was seen more than once but under ten times. CDR3 in amino acids: CASSLDELAGTDTQYF. The CDR3 bases are TGTGCCAGCAGCTTAGATGAACTAGCGGGCACAGATACGCAGTATTTT. J is TRBJ2-3 and V is TRBV5-6; 8 nucleotides agree with TRBD2. The CDR3 length is 16 residues. Germline CDR1 is SGHDT and CDR2 is YYEEEE. V dropped 2 bases and J dropped 1; count of bases not matched to a gene: 6.

The table lists this clone with many counts. The chain is built from TRBV27 and TRBJ2-5; D uncertain. The ends were cut back, 5 bases at V and 2 bases at J, with 15 bases in the middle. CDR3 length: 15 amino acids. Germline V gives CDR1 MNHEY, CDR2 SMNVEV (reference sequence). The CDR3 DNA reads TGTGCCAGCAGTCCTTCGCCCTCCCGACAAGAGACCCAGTACTTC. Its translation is CASSPSPSRQETQYF.

The V gene is TRBV9, the J gene TRBJ2-2, with TRBD2 as a possible D gene (5 bases). V lost 2 bases, J lost 8 bases, and 10 bases lay in between. This CDR3 has 13 amino acids. Germline V lookup: CDR1 SGDLS, CDR2 YYNGEE. Here the CDR3 DNA reads TGTGCCAGCAGCGTGGAGGCCTTGGGGGAGCTGTTTTTT. This gives the protein CASSVEALGELFF.

The sample holds a few counts of this clone. The chain recombines TRBV25-1 with TRBJ2-7; the D is unclear. The germline V gene has CDR1 MGHDK and CDR2 SYGVNS. This CDR3 spans 15 amino acids. The V and J ends lost 3 bases and 4 bases respectively, with 16 bases between them. The CDR3 DNA is TGTGCCAGCAGTGATCACCTGGGCCATTCATACGAGCAGTACTTC. Amino acid sequence: CASSDHLGHSYEQYF.

The V and J genes are TRBV19 and TRBJ2-3; TRBD2 matches 9 bases. CDR3 length: 13 amino acids. J was trimmed by 3 bases and V by 5 bases; bases with no gene match: 0. The V gene's germline CDR1 is LNHDA and CDR2 SQIVND (reference sequence). CDR3 nucleotides: TGTGCCAGTAGTGGACTAGCGACAGATACGCAGTATTTT. As protein: CASSGLATDTQYF.

V is TRBV29-1 and J is TRBJ1-2, with 7 bases lining up with TRBD1. Germline V CDR1 and CDR2: SQVTM, ANQGSEA. V gave up 6 bases and J gave up 0 bases; unmatched junction bases: 4. The CDR3 contains 13 residues. The CDR3: CSVPQGTNYGYTF. The CDR3 region has the DNA TGCAGCGTCCCACAGGGGACTAACTATGGCTACACCTTC.

This clone came up a few times. The rearrangement uses TRBV7-9 and TRBJ1-3, with a possible D match to TRBD1 (5 bases). The V and J ends lost 1 base and 2 bases respectively, with 12 bases between them. This CDR3 spans 16 amino acids. Germline CDR1 reads SEHNR; CDR2 reads FQNEAQ (reference sequence). CDR3 loop: CASSLEGRYTGNTIYF. CDR3 bases: TGTGCCAGCAGCTTAGAGGGGCGATATACTGGAAACACCATATATTTT.

CDR3 sequence reads: CACSTGPTYEQYF. Here the CDR3 DNA reads TGTGCCTGTTCGACAGGGCCTACCTACGAGCAGTACTTC. The V gene is TRBV30, the J gene TRBJ2-7; 7 bases are a match to TRBD1. The CDR3 runs 13 residues. The J segment lost 2 bases and the V segment lost 6 bases, leaving 7 bases of the junction unmatched. Germline CDR1 GTSNPN, CDR2 SVGIG (reference sequence).

A few counts support this clone. The chain uses TRBV29-1 and TRBJ2-5; 7 nucleotides agree with TRBD2. The CDR3 covers 12 residues. Germline trimming cut 3 bases from V and 3 bases from J; bases unmatched to any gene: 1. Germline CDR1 is SQVTM and CDR2 is ANQGSEA. The CDR3 coding sequence is TGCAGCGTTGACCTAGCGGAAGAGACCCAGTACTTC. Translated: CSVDLAEETQYF.

The chain has TRBV6-4 and TRBJ2-1, with D hard to call. V shed 4 bases and J shed 5 bases, with 9 bases lying between them. This CDR3 region has 13 residues. The germline CDR1 and CDR2 sequences are MRHNA and SNTAGT. The CDR3 loop is CASSGVLNNEQFF. The CDR3 region has the DNA TGTGCCAGCAGTGGCGTACTAAACAATGAGCAGTTCTTC.